This TCR beta chain was retrieved from a study of T cells after yellow fever vaccination. This clonotype was seen many times. Looked up from germline, CDR1 is SGHRS and CDR2 is YFSETQ. The CDR3 totals 14 residues. V lost 0 bases and J 1 base, leaving 7 bases between the germline ends. One entry per CDR3 protein results from TCRdb running MiXCR on the 5' RACE reads. This sample has approximately 120,000 distinct CDR3 sequences; 6% to 8% occur once, and the top ten carry around 2.3%. The origin of this receptor is a man between 18 and 35 years old who received the YFV17D yellow fever vaccine. V gene TRBV5-1 combines with J gene TRBJ1-1; no definite D call. Specimen: CD4+ T cells sorted from PBMCs, collected about 10 days after the first yellow fever vaccination. In DNA, the CDR3 is TGCGCCAGCAGCTTGGTACCGGAGAACACTGAAGCTTTCTTT. This translates into CASSLVPENTEAFF.